This paragraph covers one T cell receptor beta chain sequence. This clonotype was counted only a few times. Its target antigen remains unknown. No base-level quality is on record; no much larger clone is a single base apart. The entry originates in a study of response to subunit inactivated influenza vaccine (dated 2018 in TCRdb). As for the study more broadly: The study used deep quantitative T cell receptor repertoire profiling to track responses to a trivalent subunit inactivated influenza vaccine.

Relative to germline, V is 2 bases shorter and J is 4 bases shorter, with 14 bases between their ends. The germline V gene (reference sequence) specifies GTSNPN as CDR1 and SVGIG as CDR2. The CDR3 has 14 amino acids, counting the end cysteine and phenylalanine. CDR3 DNA is the only sequence kept; it has 42 bases, read in frame from the first base. Overall study results and their limits: It was suggested by the authors that each seasonal influenza vaccination may recruit only a limited number of new T cells.

Libraries were prepared through RT-PCR. Data came from an Illumina HiSeq 2500. The public sequencing data were trimmed at Q25 with fastp and processed into clonotypes with MiXCR by TCRdb, which kept only in-frame beta chains. Rows with one shared CDR3 protein collapse into an entry with the most common genes and DNA. For this sample there are around 600,000 distinct CDR3 sequences; approximately 10% appear just once. Together, the top ten hold about 10% of the sample. These data were likewise used in another study, on T cells expressing NK-cell markers. The second study's paper adds: The TCR beta cDNA libraries were made using 5'RACE template switching, a step that added both a universal primer site and unique molecular identifiers. Three sorted T-cell subsets (CD3+CD56+NKG2C+, CD3+CD56+NKG2C- and CD3+CD56-NKG2C+) from roughly eight donors had their TCR beta-chain repertoires profiled. Of the eight sequenced donors, seven were found to be HCMV-seropositive and one was found to be HCMV-seronegative. To restrict sorting to alphabetaTCR-expressing T cells, an anti-gammadeltaTCR antibody was added in several experiments. In several donors, the dominant CD3+CD56+NKG2C+ clonotypes were found to rank among the top 10 CD8+ clonotypes and to make up about 1.0-7.5% of CD8+ T cells. Those dominant clonotypes were again the most abundant among CD3+CD56-NKG2C+ cells in several donors, at roughly 28.3-65%. It remained unclear whether the expanded NKG2C-expressing T cell clones were specific for HCMV antigens. The study sequenced eight donors, all healthy volunteers chosen at random: three men and five women. HCMV serostatus was determined by detecting HCMV-specific IgG in serum with a commercial ELISA kit. Peripheral blood mononuclear cells were isolated from blood by Ficoll density gradient centrifugation. For about six donors, bulk peripheral blood T-cell repertoires were additionally sequenced from unsorted PBMC. cDNA synthesis was primed from the TCR beta constant segment, followed by two successive PCR amplification steps. Libraries were sequenced as 2 x 150 bp reads on Illumina HiSeq 2000/2500, MiSeq or NextSeq. MIGEC handled demultiplexing of the reads and grouping by UMI, while MiTCR was used to assemble and quantify clonotypes. To exclude erroneous sequences, any TCR cDNA sequence not supported by at least two reads was discarded. The tcR package was used for downstream repertoire analysis, and clonotypes were matched across fractions by CDR3 nucleotide sequence plus V segment. Antigen specificity was annotated against VDJdb with VDJmatch, allowing one amino acid substitution in CDR3.

The sequence was collected from a man aged 50-59 years who received an inactivated influenza vaccine. Donor details come from another sample of the same person, matched by shared clones. The starting material was PBMCs from blood, obtained on the day of vaccination. Recombination linked TRBV30 to TRBJ1-2; matching of 5 bases hints at TRBD1 as the D gene. The DNA reads as follows: TGTGCCTGGAGTCATGCGGGGGAATTCTATGGCTACACCTTC. It specifies CAWSHAGEFYGYTF.